The 16 T cell receptor beta chains presented below share a single source sample, sequenced in a study of T cell changes during pregnancy in multiple sclerosis. TCRdb's table, derived via immunoSEQ multiplex PCR, lists solely in-frame clones and lacks some. Among tens of thousands of clones listed, 80% to 95% were seen once. The input for sequencing was CD4+ T cells from peripheral blood mononuclear cells, taken in the third trimester of pregnancy. The receptors come from a female donor with multiple sclerosis, enrolled in a pregnancy study.

The CDR3 loop reads CASSHRQGEGYTF. CDR3 nucleotides: TGTGCCAGCAGCCACAGACAGGGAGAAGGCTACACCTTC. The V and J genes are TRBV13 and TRBJ1-2; 7 nucleotides align to TRBD1. Trimming took 5 bases from V and 8 from J; bases not matched to a gene: 8. Germline-derived CDR1 and CDR2 are PRHDT and FYEKMQ (reference sequence). This CDR3 is built from 13 residues. Drawing the rest from reference TRBV13 and TRBJ1-2, the complete variable domain is AAGVIQSPRHLIKEKRETATLKCYPIPRHDTVYWYQQGPGQDPQFLISFYEKMQSDKGSIPDRFSAQQFSDYHSELNMSSLELGDSALYFCASSHRQGEGYTFGSGTRLTVV.

The rearrangement links TRBV19 to TRBJ1-5; no clear D. V was shortened by 8 bases and J by 11 bases, with 19 bases between the two germline ends. This CDR3 region has 13 residues. Germline V lookup: CDR1 LNHDA, CDR2 SQIVND (reference sequence). The CDR3 nucleotides are TGTGCCAGTGGCCGGGAGACGCAATCGGCCCAGCATTTT. It encodes CASGRETQSAQHF.

This rearrangement joins TRBV5-1 to TRBJ2-7, with a tentative D call TRBD2 (6 bases). Deletions cut 0 bases from V and 2 bases from J, with 15 bases between. CDR1 is SGHRS and CDR2 is YFSETQ in the germline V gene. This CDR3 comprises 16 residues. The CDR3 nucleotides are TGCGCCAGCAGCTTGGTGGGGGGACCGCTAGCCTACGAGCAGTACTTC. Protein sequence: CASSLVGGPLAYEQYF.

CDR3: CASSLYSAETQYF. The CDR3 DNA reads TGTGCCAGCAGCTTATACAGTGCGGAGACCCAGTACTTC. The J gene is TRBJ2-5, the V gene TRBV7-6; D call uncertain. This CDR3 has 13 amino acids. V shed 2 bases and J shed 5 bases, with 9 bases lying between them. CDR1 and CDR2 from the germline V gene are SGHVS and FNYEAQ. Full variable domain (rest looked up from reference TRBV7-6 and TRBJ2-5): GAGVSQSPRYKVTKRGQDVALRCDPISGHVSLYWYRQALGQGPEFLTYFNYEAQQDKSGLPNDRFSAERPEGSISTLTIQRTEQRDSAMYRCASSLYSAETQYFGPGTRLLVL.

This clone was detected once. This sequence joins TRBV19 and TRBJ2-3, with a weak D call TRBD2 (5 bases). Germline values: CDR1 LNHDA, CDR2 SQIVND (reference sequence). CDR3 length: 14 amino acids. V was cut by 4 bases and J by 3 bases, with 11 bases left in between. The CDR3 DNA sequence: TGTGCCAGTAGTACGATCGGGATAACAGATACGCAGTATTTT. Encoded protein: CASSTIGITDTQYF.

V is TRBV5-6 and J is TRBJ1-3; D is unresolved. From germline, CDR1 is SGHDT and CDR2 YYEEEE. This CDR3 is 15 amino acids long. V dropped 2 bases and J dropped 2 bases, with 11 bases sitting between them. This CDR3 reads CASSFGLQAGNTIYF. The DNA of the CDR3 is TGTGCCAGCAGCTTTGGGCTTCAGGCTGGAAACACCATATATTTT.

This chain links TRBV7-2 with TRBJ2-3, with 12 bases fitting TRBD1. V was clipped by 5 bases and J by 4 bases; unmatched bases: 10. In germline, CDR1 is SGHTA, CDR2 FQGNSA. The CDR3 is 17 amino acids. Here the CDR3 reads CASSRPTGTGGADTQYF. In nucleotides, the CDR3 is TGTGCCAGCAGCCGCCCAACCGGGACAGGGGGCGCAGATACGCAGTATTTT.

The rearrangement uses TRBV2 and TRBJ1-5; D may be TRBD1 (5 bases). Trimming left V 7 bases short and J 0 bases short, with 22 bases between. The CDR3 loop spans 18 amino acids. CDR1 SNHLY and CDR2 FYNNEI come from the germline V gene. The CDR3 DNA follows: TGTGCCAGCAAAAAAAGACAGTTAGTCCCAAATAGCAATCAGCCCCAGCATTTT. This translates into CASKKRQLVPNSNQPQHF. The full variable domain, completed using reference TRBV2 and TRBJ1-5, is EPEVTQTPSHQVTQMGQEVILRCVPISNHLYFYWYRQILGQKVEFLVSFYNNEISEKSEIFDDQFSVERPDGSNFTLKIRSTKLEDSAMYFCASKKRQLVPNSNQPQHFGDGTRLSIL.

This chain's CDR3 is CASSLEADTQYF. CDR3 coding DNA: TGCGCCAGCAGCTTGGAAGCGGATACGCAGTATTTT. The chain joins TRBV5-1 to TRBJ2-3; D is unresolved. V was shortened by 0 bases and J by 6 bases, with 5 bases between the two germline ends. The CDR3 extends over 12 amino acids. The germline V gene encodes CDR1 SGHRS and CDR2 YFSETQ.

The chain recombines TRBV6-4 with TRBJ1-6; 9 positions agree with TRBD1. The CDR3 consists of 15 residues. With V trimmed by 4 bases and J by 7 bases, 5 bases remained unmatched. Germline CDR1 MRHNA, CDR2 SNTAGT. The CDR3 here is CASSVQTGGNSPLHF. CDR3 nucleotides: TGTGCCAGCAGTGTTCAGACAGGGGGGAATTCACCCCTCCACTTT.

This clone has just one count. The chain is built from TRBV29-1 and TRBJ2-7; D possibly corresponds to TRBD2 (5 bases). Germline V CDR1 and CDR2: SQVTM, ANQGSEA. Trimming pared 3 bases from V and 4 bases from J, leaving 13 bases between. The CDR3 covers 13 residues. CDR3 coding DNA: TGCAGCGTTGACGGCCTAGCTGGTTACGAGCAGTACTTC. Protein sequence: CSVDGLAGYEQYF.

The chain couples TRBV11-2 to TRBJ1-1; no clear D gene. V was shortened by 5 bases and J by 10 bases, with 14 bases between the two germline ends. The germline gives CDR1 SGHAT, CDR2 FQNNGV. The CDR3 runs to 12 residues. Here the CDR3 DNA reads TGTGCCAGCAGCGCTGGACTTGAAACAGCTTTCTTT. Translated: CASSAGLETAFF.

The chain uses TRBV7-8 and TRBJ1-1, with 7 bases matching TRBD1. CDR1 SGHVS and CDR2 FQNEAQ come from the germline V gene. The trim removed 5 bases at V and 4 bases at J, leaving 7 bases unmatched. CDR3 length: 14 residues. CDR3 amino acids: CASSLQGSSTEAFF. The CDR3 bases are TGTGCCAGCAGCCTACAGGGGTCGAGCACTGAAGCTTTCTTT.

The chain joins TRBV5-4 to TRBJ2-1; no reliable D call. V lost 4 bases, J lost 5 bases, and 19 bases lay in between. The CDR3 length is 16 residues. CDR1 and CDR2 (germline): SGHNT, YYREEE (reference sequence). DNA for the CDR3: TGTGCCAGCAGCCAGATCCGTGGCATGCTCGACAATGAGCAGTTCTTC. Protein sequence: CASSQIRGMLDNEQFF.

The CDR3 here is CASSVGQALNNEQFF. DNA for the CDR3: TGTGCCAGCAGTGTGGGACAGGCCCTCAACAATGAGCAGTTCTTC. The V and J genes are TRBV2 and TRBJ2-1; TRBD1 aligns across 8 bases. The CDR3 sequence is 15 residues long. The V and J ends lost 4 bases and 5 bases, in that order; junction bases with no gene match: 7. Looked up from germline, CDR1 is SNHLY and CDR2 is FYNNEI.

V and J are TRBV5-6 and TRBJ2-1; the D is unclear. The CDR3 has 14 amino acids. The V and J ends lost 2 bases and 3 bases respectively, with 9 bases between them. Germline CDR1 SGHDT, CDR2 YYEEEE. CDR3 sequence reads: CASSLGGDYNEQFF. CDR3 nucleotides: TGTGCCAGCAGCTTAGGCGGTGACTACAATGAGCAGTTCTTC.